The next 14 T cell receptor beta chains were all read from a single sample in a study of T-cell reconstitution after alpha-beta-depleted transplantation in children. Preparation of the TCRbeta library used unique molecular identifiers. TCRdb re-called the PCR reads through MiXCR, storing one row per CDR3 protein. There are some 600,000 distinct CDR3 sequences in the sample; approximately 13% occur only once, and approximately 2.1% lies in the top ten. Sequenced material: PBMCs, mostly from graft donor cells, taken 360 days after TCRalphabeta/CD19-depleted stem cell transplant. Receptors originate from a male patient aged 5 to 17 who had a stem cell transplant for acute myeloid leukemia, so the T cells may come from the graft donor.

J is TRBJ2-7 and V is TRBV12-3 or TRBV12-4, with D possibly TRBD2 on 5 matching bases. This CDR3 is 14 amino acids long. V lost 2 bases to trimming and J lost 6 bases, with 14 bases between them. The CDR3 loop is CASSLSRLAAEQYF. The CDR3 region has the DNA TGTGCCAGCAGTTTAAGTCGGCTAGCAGCCGAGCAGTACTTC.

The rearrangement uses TRBV20-1 and TRBJ2-5; 10 nucleotides match TRBD2. The CDR3 loop spans 17 amino acids. The germline CDR1 and CDR2 sequences are DFQATT and SNEGSKA (reference sequence). Trimming cost V 6 bases and J 4 bases; bases outside gene matches: 17. The CDR3 region has the DNA TGCAGTGCACGGTTAGCGGGAGGCCACCTTAAGGGAGAGACCCAGTACTTC. This translates into CSARLAGGHLKGETQYF.

This clonotype was picked up many times. The V call is TRBV9, the J call TRBJ2-1; D is unclear. V was clipped by 0 bases and J by 3 bases, with 10 bases between them. Germline CDR1 and CDR2: SGDLS and YYNGEE. There are 15 residues in the CDR3. DNA of the CDR3: TGTGCCAGCAGCGTAGCCCCAGTTTTCTACAATGAGCAGTTCTTC. Translation gives CASSVAPVFYNEQFF.

The rearrangement links TRBV5-1 to TRBJ2-2; 13 bases align to TRBD2. Germline CDR1 SGHRS, CDR2 YFSETQ. The CDR3 has 18 residues. The V and J ends lost 3 bases and 4 bases, in that order; junction bases with no gene match: 9. DNA of the CDR3: TGCGCCAGCAGCTCGGGACTAGCGGGAATGGTTTTCACCGGGGAGCTGTTTTTT. This gives the protein CASSSGLAGMVFTGELFF.

The chain carries TRBV20-1 and TRBJ1-4, with a possible D match to TRBD1 (5 bases). The CDR3 totals 15 residues. Deletions cut 1 base from V and 2 bases from J, with 11 bases between. CDR1 and CDR2 from the germline V gene are DFQATT and SNEGSKA (reference sequence). The CDR3 bases are TGCAGTGCTAGAGGGATAGGGACTACTAATGAAAAACTGTTTTTT. It encodes CSARGIGTTNEKLFF.

The chain links TRBV20-1 to TRBJ2-7, with 7 bases aligning to TRBD1. J was trimmed by 0 bases and V by 6 bases; bases with no gene match: 5. Germline CDR1 reads DFQATT; CDR2 reads SNEGSKA (reference sequence). The CDR3 contains 13 residues. CDR3 sequence reads: CSAVWDSSYEQYF. The DNA of the CDR3 is TGCAGTGCGGTATGGGACAGCTCCTACGAGCAGTACTTC.

This clonotype was seen only a few times. The CDR3 DNA is TGCAGTGCTAGAGATCCCGGGAGGGCCGCCACCGGGGAGCTGTTTTTT. Residues: CSARDPGRAATGELFF. The chain joins TRBV20-1 to TRBJ2-2, with TRBD2 matching 8 bases. This CDR3 contains 16 residues. The V and J ends lost 0 bases and 4 bases, in that order; junction bases with no gene match: 7. Looked up from germline, CDR1 is DFQATT and CDR2 is SNEGSKA (reference sequence).

CDR3 sequence reads: CSARDLTSFPTDTQYF. CDR3 sequence (DNA): TGCAGTGCTAGAGATCTGACTAGCTTTCCCACAGATACGCAGTATTTT. V usage is TRBV20-1 and J usage is TRBJ2-3; 7 bases fit TRBD2. The CDR3 totals 16 residues. Unmatched junction bases numbered 8, after V lost 0 bases and J lost 2 bases. CDR1 is DFQATT, CDR2 SNEGSKA, per germline (reference sequence).

A few counts support this clonotype. This rearrangement joins TRBV7-2 to TRBJ2-1; 8 bases line up with TRBD2. Unmatched junction bases numbered 7, after V lost 5 bases and J lost 4 bases. This CDR3 region has 15 residues. From germline, CDR1 is SGHTA and CDR2 FQGNSA. As DNA, the CDR3 is TGTGCCAGCAGCCCGCCGGGGACTAGGTACAATGAGCAGTTCTTC. It yields the protein CASSPPGTRYNEQFF.

This clonotype was seen repeatedly, ten times or more. The J gene is TRBJ2-7, the V gene TRBV4-3; D is unclear. The germline V and J ends were trimmed by 4 bases and 6 bases, with 13 bases remaining between them. Germline-derived CDR1 and CDR2 are LGHNA and YSLEER. This CDR3 contains 13 residues. DNA for the CDR3: TGCGCCAGCAGCCCCTCGTTACCGGGCGAGCAGTACTTC. Its translation: CASSPSLPGEQYF.

This clonotype has just a few counts. A much larger clone sits a single nucleotide away, making a read error possible. This chain connects TRBV28 to TRBJ2-5, with D perhaps given as TRBD1 or TRBD2 (5 bases each). The V end lost 7 bases, the J end lost 5 bases, and 8 bases lay between the germline ends. CDR3 length equals 11 residues. Looked up from germline, CDR1 is MDHEN and CDR2 is SYDVKM. In DNA, the CDR3 is TGTGCCAGCAATTGGGGGGAGACCCAGTACTTC. Encoded protein: CASNWGETQYF.

In its sample, this clonotype was seen a few times. J is TRBJ1-1 and V is TRBV20-1; D might be TRBD1 (5 bases). Germline values: CDR1 DFQATT, CDR2 SNEGSKA (reference sequence). This CDR3 contains 13 residues. Trimming shortened V by 7 bases and J by 0 bases, and 12 bases separated the two germline ends. The CDR3 loop is CSVAGNMNTEAFF. The CDR3 bases are TGCAGTGTGGCAGGGAATATGAACACTGAAGCTTTCTTT.

This clonotype was counted between two and nine times. The chain uses TRBV12-3 or TRBV12-4 and TRBJ2-2; TRBD2 matches 13 bases. V dropped 3 bases and J dropped 5; count of bases not matched to a gene: 6. The CDR3 has 17 residues. For the CDR3, the DNA is TGTGCCAGCAGTTTCCGACTAGCGGGAGGACTTACCGGGGAGCTGTTTTTT. Translation gives CASSFRLAGGLTGELFF.

This clonotype came up once. V and J are TRBV28 and TRBJ1-1, with unresolved D. Germline lookup yields CDR1 MDHEN and CDR2 SYDVKM. V was clipped by 3 bases and J by 4 bases, with 12 bases between them. The CDR3 sequence is 14 residues long. The CDR3 is CASSFRGGVTEAFF. CDR3 nucleotides: TGTGCCAGCAGTTTTCGTGGAGGTGTCACTGAAGCTTTCTTT.